Listed here is a single T cell receptor (beta chain). The antigen remains undetermined. A read error may be the cause here, since a much bigger clone is one base away. TCR beta CDR3 regions were amplified from RNA transcripts. RT-PCR in the first round used HTBI primers; a second-round multiplex PCR followed. TCRdb redid the calling of the multiplex PCR reads with MiXCR, one entry per CDR3 protein. The repertoire holds roughly 14,000 distinct CDR3 sequences, with about 50% as singletons. This record comes from a study of Graves' ophthalmopathy and Graves' hyperthyroidism. Study-level points and caveats: Predictions made by the model for ophthalmopathy progression reached roughly 64% sensitivity and about 72% specificity. The authors also found most expanded thyroid clonotypes above 0.001 frequency in blood.

From germline, CDR1 is WNHNN and CDR2 SYGVQD (reference sequence). V was pared by 0 bases and J by 3 bases, with 7 bases between. The length of the CDR3 is 14 residues. The sequence came from a woman aged 25 to 39 with Graves' ophthalmopathy. The rearrangement uses TRBV10-1 and TRBJ2-3; D call uncertain. Sequencing used peripheral blood. As DNA, the CDR3 is TGCGCCAGCAGTGAGTCGTCCAGGACAGATACGCAGTATTTT. As protein: CASSESSRTDTQYF.